The rows below give T cell receptor beta chains drawn from one sample of a study of OX40 agonist ivuxolimab in advanced cancers. Clones were read by immunoSEQ multiplex PCR, and TCRdb kept only the in-frame ones, dropping some. The table has about 81,000 clones, more than 75% seen once; the top ten hold approximately 0.47%. This specimen consisted of CD4+ or CD8+ T cells sorted from blood, obtained in a trial of the OX40 agonist ivuxolimab. These receptors all come from an adult with an advanced solid tumor such as melanoma, head and neck, liver or kidney cancer. Both conserved end residues are part of each CDR3.

j_gene,v_gene,CDR3aa
TRBJ2-3,TRBV19,CASSQSDTQYF
TRBJ2-2,TRBV6-5,CASSYSRQYGELFF
TRBJ1-5,TRBV18,CASSLQDGNQPQHF
TRBJ2-5,TRBV5-1,CASSSRKRQLDNRQETQYF
TRBJ1-1,TRBV28,CASSTPETEAFF
TRBJ1-6,TRBV7-8,CASRRIQIGTEPLHF
TRBJ1-2,TRBV7-9,CASSTRDRADYGYTF
TRBJ1-4,TRBV5-1,CASRRATNEKLFF
TRBJ2-7,TRBV6-5,CASRRGGNEQYF
TRBJ2-3,TRBV7-9,CASSLGQSSGTDTQYF
TRBJ1-3,TRBV2,CASSEMRSGNTIYF
TRBJ1-1,TRBV19,CASSATGNTEAFF
TRBJ2-7,TRBV18,CASSPPEDYEQYF
TRBJ1-5,TRBV27,CASSLRGRDQPQHF
TRBJ1-2,TRBV2,CASSGDPTIQGDYGYTF
TRBJ1-2,TRBV18,CASSPRGFGYTF
TRBJ1-3,TRBV19,CASSIGRYSGNTIYF
TRBJ2-7,TRBV4-1,CASSQDLGDTTYEQYF
TRBJ1-6,TRBV19,CASTPPGRASPLHF
TRBJ1-1,TRBV5-4,CASSLGQGVNTEAFF
TRBJ1-4,TRBV6-6,CASRGGTESEKLFF
TRBJ2-3,TRBV18,CASSPPVSWGGRTDTQYF
TRBJ1-3,TRBV19,CASSIRTVPTISGNTIYF
TRBJ1-4,TRBV7-9,CASSRGTGDNEKLFF
TRBJ1-6,TRBV7-3,CASSRRPRDGSLHF
TRBJ1-2,TRBV7-8,CATGEAEINYGYTF
TRBJ2-5,TRBV6-1,CASSQKETQYF
TRBJ1-1,TRBV5-1,CASRSQGSSTEAFF